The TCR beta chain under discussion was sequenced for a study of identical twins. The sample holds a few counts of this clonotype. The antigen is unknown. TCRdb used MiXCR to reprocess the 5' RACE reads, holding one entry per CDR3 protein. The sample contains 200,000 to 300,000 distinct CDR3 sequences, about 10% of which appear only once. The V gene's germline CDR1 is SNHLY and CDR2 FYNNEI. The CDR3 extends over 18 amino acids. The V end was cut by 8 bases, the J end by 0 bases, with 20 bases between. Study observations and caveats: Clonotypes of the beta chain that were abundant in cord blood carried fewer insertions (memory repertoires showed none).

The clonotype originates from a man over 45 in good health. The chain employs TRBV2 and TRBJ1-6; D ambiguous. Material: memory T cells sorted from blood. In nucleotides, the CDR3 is TGTGCCAGCCGGGAGCGTGGCGGAGGAAGCTCCTATAATTCACCCCTCCACTTT. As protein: CASRERGGGSSYNSPLHF.